These 19 T cell receptor beta chains were all obtained from the same sample, sequenced in a study of blood T cells in healthy people across ages. The use of a sample-barcoded 5' primer and a J-beta primer mix characterized a second PCR of roughly 6 to 11 cycles. TCRdb used MiXCR to reprocess the 5' RACE reads, holding one entry per CDR3 protein. The data contain 630,000 or so distinct CDR3 sequences, about 30% of them singletons. Material for sequencing was blood. All receptors come from a woman at least 80 years old in good health.

In its sample, this clonotype was seen a few times. The chain links TRBV15 to TRBJ1-1; a possible D gene is TRBD1 (5 bases). The germline V gene has CDR1 LNHNV and CDR2 YYDKDF (reference sequence). V was trimmed by 0 bases and J by 6 bases, leaving 8 bases between them. The CDR3 totals 13 residues. DNA for the CDR3: TGTGCCACCAGCAGAGATTTGGGGGCTGAAGCTTTCTTT. Translation gives CATSRDLGAEAFF.

This clonotype was recorded at least ten times. The chain employs TRBV5-1 and TRBJ2-5, with TRBD1 matching over 7 bases. V dropped 4 bases and J dropped 3; count of bases not matched to a gene: 3. This CDR3 region has 13 residues. Germline lookup yields CDR1 SGHRS and CDR2 YFSETQ. The CDR3 region has the DNA TGCGCCAGCAGCCCGGACAGGAAAGAGACCCAGTACTTC. Translation gives CASSPDRKETQYF.

In its sample, this clonotype was seen many times. A clone one base away is much larger, so this may be a read error. V is TRBV20-1 and J is TRBJ2-5; D gene unclear. The CDR3 is 12 residues long. V was pared by 1 base and J by 3 bases, with 6 bases between. The germline V gene encodes CDR1 DFQATT and CDR2 SNEGSKA (reference sequence). In DNA form, the CDR3 reads TGCAGTGCTAGAGGGGGAAAAGAGACCCAGTACTTC. Residues: CSARGGKETQYF.

This clonotype was detected ten times or more. V usage is TRBV27 and J usage is TRBJ2-6; D ambiguous. V was trimmed by 6 bases and J by 0 bases, leaving 15 bases between them. The CDR3 length is 17 residues. The germline V gene encodes CDR1 MNHEY and CDR2 SMNVEV (reference sequence). CDR3 protein: CASRSSSKISGANVLTF. In DNA, the CDR3 is TGTGCCAGCAGATCCAGTTCCAAAATCTCTGGGGCCAACGTCCTGACTTTC.

With regard to this clonotype: This may be a read error, as it is one base from a much larger clone. Because the CDR3's place on the DNA is in doubt, the DNA is left out and the CDR3 is given as listed by TCRdb. The chain carries TRBV9 and TRBJ2-5; the table's TRBD1 call for D was not verified on the DNA. The length of the CDR3 is 16 amino acids, counting both ends. Germline assignment: CDR1 SGDLS and CDR2 YYNGEE. This CDR3 is CASSVGRGTGGETEYF.

This clonotype was counted only a few times. A much bigger clone sits one base away, suggesting this may be a read error. The chain combines TRBV28 with TRBJ2-6, with 9 nucleotides matching TRBD1. J was trimmed by 0 bases and V by 5 bases; bases with no gene match: 11. The germline CDR1 and CDR2 sequences are MDHEN and SYDVKM. CDR3 length: 19 residues. The CDR3 protein is CASSDTGTGLSSGANVLTF. The DNA for the CDR3 is TGTGCCAGCAGTGATACCGGGACAGGGCTAAGCTCTGGGGCCAACGTCCTGACTTTC. Full variable domain (rest looked up from reference TRBV28 and TRBJ2-6): DVKVTQSSRYLVKRTGEKVFLECVQDMDHENMFWYRQDPGLGLRLIYFSYDVKMKEKGDIPEGYSVSREKKERFSLILESASTNQTSMYLCASSDTGTGLSSGANVLTFGAGSRLTVL.

This clonotype was counted only a few times. The chain couples TRBV5-1 to TRBJ2-5, with 8 bases lining up with TRBD2. This CDR3 comprises 16 residues. Germline assignment: CDR1 SGHRS and CDR2 YFSETQ. With 0 bases clipped from V and 2 bases from J, the junction kept 6 bases outside the gene matches. The chain's CDR3 is CASSLGGLGSQETQYF. The CDR3, as DNA: TGCGCCAGCAGCTTGGGGGGACTAGGTAGTCAAGAGACCCAGTACTTC.

This clonotype was recorded at least ten times. The V call is TRBV4-2, the J call TRBJ1-2; D possibly corresponds to TRBD1 (6 bases). Germline V gene lookup returns CDR1 LGHNA and CDR2 YNFKEQ. V lost 0 bases to trimming and J lost 6 bases, with 14 bases between them. The CDR3 runs to 15 residues. The CDR3 spells CASSQDSQGLDGYTF. DNA of the CDR3: TGTGCCAGCAGCCAAGATTCGCAGGGGCTGGATGGCTACACCTTC.

CDR3 bases: TGCGCCAGCAGCTTGGGGCAGTTTAAAGAGACCCAGTACTTC. This codes for CASSLGQFKETQYF. The rearrangement joins TRBV5-1 to TRBJ2-5; D unresolved. V was cut by 0 bases and J by 3 bases, with 9 bases left in between. Germline values: CDR1 SGHRS, CDR2 YFSETQ. The CDR3 has 14 amino acids.

This clonotype showed up many times. The chain employs TRBV20-1 and TRBJ1-2; 9 bases match TRBD1. After removal of 0 bases from V and 3 bases from J, the junction contained 11 bases not matched to a gene. Germline CDR1 and CDR2: DFQATT and SNEGSKA (reference sequence). This CDR3 spans 17 amino acids. The CDR3 region is CSARDPTGGGLDYGYTF. The CDR3 nucleotides are TGCAGTGCTAGAGATCCGACAGGGGGAGGGTTGGACTATGGCTACACCTTC.

This clonotype was observed at least ten times. CDR3 sequence: CASTERTWREQFF. As DNA, the CDR3 is TGTGCCAGCACCGAGCGGACTTGGCGTGAGCAGTTCTTC. This rearrangement joins TRBV11-2 to TRBJ2-1; maybe TRBD2 (5 bases). The CDR3 is 13 residues long. Trimming left V 7 bases short and J 9 bases short, with 16 bases between. Germline loops: CDR1 SGHAT, CDR2 FQNNGV.

This clonotype was detected only a few times. The junction and the germline gene differ at one end; a read error may be behind it. The V gene is TRBV6-1, the J gene TRBJ1-4; D is possibly TRBD1 (5 bases). From germline, CDR1 is MNHNS and CDR2 SASEGT. This CDR3 contains 17 residues. The CDR3 DNA sequence: TGTGCCAGCGGTATAGGGAACGACAGACGTTCTAAAGAAAAACTGTTTTTT. This sequence encodes CASGIGNDRRSKEKLFF.

This clonotype came up many times. V and J are TRBV3-1 and TRBJ2-3; either TRBD1 or TRBD2 may fit D (5 bases each). Germline V CDR1 and CDR2: LGHDT, YNNKEL (reference sequence). This CDR3 is 15 amino acids long. The V end was cut by 4 bases, the J end by 2 bases, with 13 bases between. CDR3 amino acids: CASSPWDGVTDTQYF. The DNA for the CDR3 is TGTGCCAGCAGCCCGTGGGACGGAGTCACAGATACGCAGTATTTT.

This sequence joins TRBV28 and TRBJ1-1; D remains ambiguous. The CDR3 length is 10 residues. V was trimmed by 6 bases and J by 7 bases, leaving 6 bases between them. Germline V gene sequence: CDR1 MDHEN, CDR2 SYDVKM. CDR3 sequence (DNA): TGTGCCAGCAGAGACGGTGAAGCTTTCTTT. It codes for CASRDGEAFF. The variable domain in full, with the rest retrieved from reference TRBV28 and TRBJ1-1, is DVKVTQSSRYLVKRTGEKVFLECVQDMDHENMFWYRQDPGLGLRLIYFSYDVKMKEKGDIPEGYSVSREKKERFSLILESASTNQTSMYLCASRDGEAFFGQGTRLTVV.

Ten or more counts support this clonotype. The rearrangement uses TRBV12-3 or TRBV12-4 and TRBJ1-5; maybe TRBD1 (5 bases). The CDR3 is 14 residues long. Trimming removed 1 base at V and 6 bases at J, with 10 bases between. The chain's CDR3 is CASSLGGWRQPQHF. The CDR3 region has the DNA TGTGCCAGCAGTTTAGGGGGGTGGCGTCAGCCCCAGCATTTT.

This clonotype was seen a handful of times. At one boundary the junction diverges from the germline segment, which might be a read error. DNA of the CDR3: TGTGCCAGTTCAATAGGGGCTTCCTACGTGCAGTACTTC. It is translated as CASSIGASYVQYF. The rearrangement joins TRBV6-5 to TRBJ2-7; possibly TRBD1 for D (5 bases). This CDR3 has 13 amino acids. The V gene's germline CDR1 is MNHEY and CDR2 SVGAGI.

This clonotype was recorded at least ten times. The chain carries TRBV12-3 or TRBV12-4 and TRBJ1-5; the match to TRBD1 covers 8 bases. The CDR3 has 18 residues. V lost 8 bases, J lost 7 bases, and 22 bases stayed unmatched. As DNA, the CDR3 is TGTGCCAGCGGCTTGTCACGCGTTGGGGCAGGGGGCGTGCAGCCCCAGCATTTT. Amino acid sequence: CASGLSRVGAGGVQPQHF.

This clonotype was detected many times. V and J are TRBV11-2 and TRBJ1-5, with 7 bases aligning to TRBD1. J gave up 7 bases and V 1 base, and 7 bases lay outside the gene matches. There are 15 residues in the CDR3. The germline V gene encodes CDR1 SGHAT and CDR2 FQNNGV. CDR3 nucleotide sequence: TGTGCCAGCAGCTTAGCCCCGACAGGGCGGCAGCCCCAGCATTTT. It encodes CASSLAPTGRQPQHF.

The chain couples TRBV27 to TRBJ2-1, with 11 bases fitting TRBD2. Germline loops: CDR1 MNHEY, CDR2 SMNVEV (reference sequence). V dropped 3 bases and J dropped 8; count of bases not matched to a gene: 9. The CDR3 consists of 16 residues. The DNA for the CDR3 is TGTGCCAGCAGTTTTCTAGCGGGGGGCTTTTTGGATGAGCAGTTCTTC. It encodes CASSFLAGGFLDEQFF.